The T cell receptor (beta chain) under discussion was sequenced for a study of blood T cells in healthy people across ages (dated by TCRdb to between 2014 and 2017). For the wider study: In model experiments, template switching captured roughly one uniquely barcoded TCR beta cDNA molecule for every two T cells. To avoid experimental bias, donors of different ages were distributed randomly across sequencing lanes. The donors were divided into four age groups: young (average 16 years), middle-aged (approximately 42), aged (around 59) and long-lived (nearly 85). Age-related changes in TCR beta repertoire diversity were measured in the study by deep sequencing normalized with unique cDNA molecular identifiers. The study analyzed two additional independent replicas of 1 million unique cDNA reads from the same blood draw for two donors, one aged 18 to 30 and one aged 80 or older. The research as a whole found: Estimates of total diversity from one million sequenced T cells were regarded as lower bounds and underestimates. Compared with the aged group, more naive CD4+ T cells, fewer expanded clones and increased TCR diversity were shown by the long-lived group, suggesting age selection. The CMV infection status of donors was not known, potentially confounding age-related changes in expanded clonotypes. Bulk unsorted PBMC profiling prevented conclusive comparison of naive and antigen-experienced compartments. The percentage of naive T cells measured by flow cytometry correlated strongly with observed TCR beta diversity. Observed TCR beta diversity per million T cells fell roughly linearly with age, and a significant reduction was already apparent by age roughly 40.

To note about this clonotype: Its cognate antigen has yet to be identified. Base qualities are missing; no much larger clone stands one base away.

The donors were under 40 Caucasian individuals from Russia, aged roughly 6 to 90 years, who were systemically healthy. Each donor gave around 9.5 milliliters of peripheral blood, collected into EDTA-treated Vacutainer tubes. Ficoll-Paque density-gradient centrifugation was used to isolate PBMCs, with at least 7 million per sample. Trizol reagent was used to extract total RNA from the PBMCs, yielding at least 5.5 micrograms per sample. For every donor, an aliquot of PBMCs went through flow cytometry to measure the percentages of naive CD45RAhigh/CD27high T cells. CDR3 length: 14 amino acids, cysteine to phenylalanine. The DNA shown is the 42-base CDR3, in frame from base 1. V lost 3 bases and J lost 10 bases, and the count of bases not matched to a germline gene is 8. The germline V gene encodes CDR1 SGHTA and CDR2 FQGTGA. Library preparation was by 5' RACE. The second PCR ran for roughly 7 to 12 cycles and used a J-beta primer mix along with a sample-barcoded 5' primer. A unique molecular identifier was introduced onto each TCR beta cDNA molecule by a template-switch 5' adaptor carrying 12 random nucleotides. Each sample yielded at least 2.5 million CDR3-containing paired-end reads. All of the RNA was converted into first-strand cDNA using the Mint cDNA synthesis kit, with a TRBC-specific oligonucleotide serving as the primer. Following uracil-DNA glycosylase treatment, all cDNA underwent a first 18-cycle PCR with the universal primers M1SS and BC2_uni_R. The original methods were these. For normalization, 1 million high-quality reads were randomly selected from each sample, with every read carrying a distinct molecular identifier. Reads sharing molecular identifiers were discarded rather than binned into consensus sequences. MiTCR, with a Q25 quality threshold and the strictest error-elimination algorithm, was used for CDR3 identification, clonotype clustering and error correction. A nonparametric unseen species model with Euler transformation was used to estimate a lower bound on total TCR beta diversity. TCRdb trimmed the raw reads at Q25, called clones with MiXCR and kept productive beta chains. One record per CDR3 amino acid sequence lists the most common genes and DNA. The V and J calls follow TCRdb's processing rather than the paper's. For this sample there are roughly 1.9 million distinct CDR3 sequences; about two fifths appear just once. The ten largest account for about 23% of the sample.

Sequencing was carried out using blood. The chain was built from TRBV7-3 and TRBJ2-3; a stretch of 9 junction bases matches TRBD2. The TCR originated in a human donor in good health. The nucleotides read TGTGCCAGCAGCTTCCCGACTAGCGGTGCTCCGCAGTATTTT. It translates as CASSFPTSGAPQYF.